The rows below give T cell receptor beta chains drawn from one sample of a study of blood T cells in healthy people across ages. TCRdb recomputed calls from the 5' RACE reads with MiXCR, one row per CDR3 protein. The sample holds approximately 900,000 distinct CDR3 sequences, 25% to 30% seen once. This sample was shared with a second study, whose subject was T cells of mothers and their children.

Input material: blood. Every receptor here comes from a woman aged 40 to 50 in good health. CDR3s include the opening cysteine and the closing phenylalanine or tryptophan. The order of the fields is CDR3 length, V gene, J gene, CDR3 protein.

len: 14
v_gene: TRBV7-3
j_gene: TRBJ1-1
CDR3aa: CASSLEPGGMQAFF

len: 18
v_gene: TRBV7-9
j_gene: TRBJ2-1
CDR3aa: CASSPNLGGQGANNEQFF

len: 15
v_gene: TRBV7-2
j_gene: TRBJ2-5
CDR3aa: CASSGTSGGAETQYF

len: 15
v_gene: TRBV4-3
j_gene: TRBJ1-4
CDR3aa: CASGAYRATNEKLFF

len: 15
v_gene: TRBV7-6
j_gene: TRBJ1-1
CDR3aa: CASSLMTGGPTEAFF

len: 12
v_gene: TRBV7-2
j_gene: TRBJ2-1
CDR3aa: CASGTYRGEQFF

len: 15
v_gene: TRBV6-2/TRBV6-3
j_gene: TRBJ1-5
CDR3aa: CASRPNPLSNQPQHF

len: 12
v_gene: TRBV6-5
j_gene: TRBJ1-2
CDR3aa: CASSYSGKGYTF

len: 16
v_gene: TRBV10-3
j_gene: TRBJ2-1
CDR3aa: CAISGRGTSSYNEQFF

len: 15
v_gene: TRBV18
j_gene: TRBJ1-6
CDR3aa: CANSIQGTYNSPLHF

len: 15
v_gene: TRBV2
j_gene: TRBJ2-3
CDR3aa: CASTWTGASTDTQYF

len: 14
v_gene: TRBV15
j_gene: TRBJ1-1
CDR3aa: CATSRDMEDTEAFF

len: 15
v_gene: TRBV7-9
j_gene: TRBJ2-5
CDR3aa: CASSGFRGLQETQYF

len: 17
v_gene: TRBV4-1
j_gene: TRBJ1-4
CDR3aa: CASSHPDGRSANEKLFF

len: 12
v_gene: TRBV29-1
j_gene: TRBJ2-7
CDR3aa: CSVNLAGDEQYF

len: 15
v_gene: TRBV7-2
j_gene: TRBJ2-2
CDR3aa: CASSLNQANTGERFF

len: 15
v_gene: TRBV5-1
j_gene: TRBJ2-2
CDR3aa: CASKFRTGHTGELFF

len: 15
v_gene: TRBV20-1
j_gene: TRBJ2-1
CDR3aa: CSARDSGRGGNEQFF

len: 17
v_gene: TRBV12-3/TRBV12-4
j_gene: TRBJ1-6
CDR3aa: CASSPSISGRYNSPLHF

len: 15
v_gene: TRBV20-1
j_gene: TRBJ2-3
CDR3aa: CSARDYSRSTDTQYF

len: 14
v_gene: TRBV7-9
j_gene: TRBJ1-2
CDR3aa: CASGPRPGGYGYTF

len: 15
v_gene: TRBV10-3
j_gene: TRBJ2-1
CDR3aa: CAISGVRLAGNEQFF

len: 16
v_gene: TRBV24-1
j_gene: TRBJ1-5
CDR3aa: CATSDAKQGAHQPQHF

len: 14
v_gene: TRBV7-2
j_gene: -
CDR3aa: CASKGGRGWGEQYF

len: 15
v_gene: TRBV9
j_gene: TRBJ1-6
CDR3aa: CASSGGSSYNSPLHF

len: 14
v_gene: TRBV12-3/TRBV12-4
j_gene: TRBJ2-7
CDR3aa: CASSPRTGPIEQYF

len: 15
v_gene: TRBV4-1
j_gene: TRBJ2-3
CDR3aa: CASSQERRGPDTQYF

len: 12
v_gene: TRBV7-9
j_gene: TRBJ1-2
CDR3aa: CASSPSNYDYTF

len: 17
v_gene: TRBV7-8
j_gene: TRBJ2-5
CDR3aa: CASTLAYPPTGFWEQYF

len: 14
v_gene: TRBV20-1
j_gene: TRBJ2-5
CDR3aa: CSAINSESQETQYF

len: 13
v_gene: TRBV20-1
j_gene: TRBJ1-5
CDR3aa: CSAVWESSQPQHF

len: 14
v_gene: TRBV5-4
j_gene: TRBJ2-7
CDR3aa: CASSSTLTSYEQYF

len: 12
v_gene: TRBV30
j_gene: TRBJ2-1
CDR3aa: CAGAPVANEQFF

len: 14
v_gene: TRBV5-6
j_gene: TRBJ2-7
CDR3aa: CASSLDLVPYEQYF

len: 14
v_gene: TRBV20-1
j_gene: TRBJ2-3
CDR3aa: CSAREGLAGNTQYF

len: 13
v_gene: TRBV20-1
j_gene: TRBJ2-2
CDR3aa: CSARDRRTGELFF

len: 15
v_gene: TRBV28
j_gene: TRBJ1-5
CDR3aa: CASSFRGHANQPQHF

len: 14
v_gene: TRBV7-2
j_gene: -
CDR3aa: CASSLGGQVETQYF

len: 16
v_gene: TRBV20-1
j_gene: TRBJ2-3
CDR3aa: CSADANQGGPTDTQYF

len: 15
v_gene: TRBV5-1
j_gene: TRBJ1-6
CDR3aa: CASSLRTLGDSPLHF

len: 16
v_gene: TRBV7-9
j_gene: TRBJ1-2
CDR3aa: CASSFSLSGQGDGYTF

len: 16
v_gene: TRBV2
j_gene: TRBJ2-1
CDR3aa: CASSRPGLAQNNEQFF

len: 15
v_gene: TRBV7-2
j_gene: TRBJ1-2
CDR3aa: CASSLGTDTGYGYTF

len: 12
v_gene: TRBV6-6
j_gene: TRBJ2-3
CDR3aa: CASRGNADTQYF

len: 14
v_gene: TRBV20-1
j_gene: TRBJ1-1
CDR3aa: CSARDFRGNTEAFF

len: 15
v_gene: TRBV12-3/TRBV12-4
j_gene: TRBJ2-5
CDR3aa: CASSWGPSSQETQYF